The TCR beta chain described here comes from a study of T-cell reconstitution after alpha-beta-depleted transplantation in children. Unique molecular identifiers were used to barcode this TCRbeta library. TCRdb called the PCR reads again in MiXCR, with one record for every CDR3 protein. Altogether about 420,000 distinct CDR3 sequences are present, around 15% being singletons, with the ten largest covering 25% to 30%. Study-wide results and limits: After one year, T-cell counts and TCRbeta diversity mostly came from new T cells. Some patients' high day-60 TCRbeta diversity was attributed to recipient cells surviving conditioning. The origin of alpha-beta T cells about two months after transplant was reportedly several hundred expanded graft clones.

Worth noting for this clonotype: Its target is unknown.

The CDR3 covers 15 residues. The V gene's germline CDR1 is LNHDA and CDR2 SQIVND (reference sequence). Trimming pared 3 bases from V and 4 bases from J, leaving 15 bases between. This sequence was found in a boy under two years old who had a stem cell transplant for Wiskott-Aldrich syndrome, so the T cells may come from the graft donor. This sample comprised PBMCs, mostly from graft donor cells, obtained 360 days after TCRalphabeta/CD19-depleted stem cell transplant. The chain links TRBV19 to TRBJ1-1; TRBD1 might be the D (6 bases). The CDR3 region is CASSMVLTGSTEAFF. CDR3 sequence (DNA): TGTGCCAGTAGTATGGTGTTAACAGGGAGCACTGAAGCTTTCTTT.